This entry is about one TCR beta chain. V shed 0 bases and J 5 bases; nucleotides not matched to a gene: 9. The length of the CDR3 is 16 residues. Germline loops: CDR1 SGHRS, CDR2 YFSETQ. TCRdb keeps only in-frame clones here, not all; method: immunoSEQ multiplex PCR. This sample carries about 350,000 clones, 88% of them seen once, and the ten largest clones take under 1.2%. This entry is derived from a study of blood T cell repertoires in COVID-19. The source of this sequence is a woman aged 25 to 39 who had been exposed to COVID-19. Sequencing was carried out using PBMCs or T cells enriched from blood (not recorded which). The chain joins TRBV5-1 to TRBJ1-2; 8 bases fit TRBD1. In DNA, the CDR3 is TGCGCCAGCAGCTTGGGACAGGGGTATAGCTCATATGGCTACACCTTC. Amino acid sequence: CASSLGQGYSSYGYTF. Filled out from reference TRBV5-1 and TRBJ1-2, the complete variable domain reads KAGVTQTPRYLIKTRGQQVTLSCSPISGHRSVSWYQQTPGQGLQFLFEYFSETQRNKGNFPGRFSGRQFSNSRSEMNVSTLELGDSALYLCASSLGQGYSSYGYTFGSGTRLTVV.